This TCR beta chain was captured in a study of cytomegalovirus exposure and HLA in healthy donors. The study ran its PCR with 60 Vbeta and 13 Jbeta primers. Clones were sequenced by immunoSEQ multiplex PCR, and TCRdb holds only the in-frame ones, with some missing. This listing includes about 170,000 clones. With regard to this clone: Its target is not known.

CDR1 is MGHDK, CDR2 SYGVNS, per germline. Deletions cut 8 bases from V and 6 bases from J, with 20 bases between. The CDR3 loop spans 15 amino acids. Findings and caveats of the study: Associated with cytomegalovirus, according to the listing, were some 150 TCR beta chains. A later analysis showed HLA-associated TCR beta chains outstripping equally common others in clonal expansion. Some V segments, TRBV6-2 and TRBV6-3 among them, were indistinguishable and were therefore excluded. The number of N-insertions in an Asian-associated ancestry cluster was reportedly below the approximately 690-donor mean in a later analysis.

The clonotype originates from a woman younger than 30 in good health and CMV-seropositive. Sequencing was carried out using PBMCs. The J gene is TRBJ1-5, the V gene TRBV25-1, with unresolved D. The CDR3 sequence: CASEPGGSRSQPQHF. CDR3 coding DNA: TGTGCCAGCGAACCGGGAGGGTCTAGATCTCAGCCCCAGCATTTT.